This T cell receptor (beta chain) was profiled in a study of blood T cell repertoires in COVID-19. For the study at large: COVID-19 samples, acute and convalescent, were from the United States, Italy and Spain. In each case, the material was cDNA or gDNA derived from T cells, B-cell-depleted T cells, or PBMCs.

This clone occurred a few times. The V segment lost 0 bases and the J segment 1 base; nucleotides outside the gene matches: 8. The CDR3 consists of 16 residues. Per germline, CDR1 GTSNPN and CDR2 SVGIG (reference sequence). Under the authors' procedure: Nucleated cell number was recorded as an estimate derived from reference gene primer amplification. Here immunoSEQ multiplex PCR was the method, and the copy in TCRdb shows in-frame clones only, minus some. V, J and clone size were drawn from that table, and D and trimming were deduced from the DNA. The profile shows about 150,000 clones, approximately 81% of them singletons.

What was sequenced was peripheral blood. The clonotype was recovered from a human donor with acute or convalescent COVID-19. The donor label of this sample is uncertain. The V call is TRBV30, the J call TRBJ1-1; 7 nucleotides line up with TRBD1. DNA for the CDR3: TGTGCCTGGAGTGTAAAGGGTTCAGGGGGGAACACTGAAGCTTTCTTT. As protein: CAWSVKGSGGNTEAFF.